This T cell receptor beta chain was found in a study of blood T cell repertoires in COVID-19. Study overall: Both acute and convalescent COVID-19 samples were obtained from the United States, Italy and Spain. T cells, B-cell-depleted T cells, or PBMCs supplied cDNA or gDNA.

The germline gives CDR1 LGHNT, CDR2 FRNRAP. V trimming: 4 bases; J trimming: 1 base; junction bases outside the gene matches: 10. The CDR3 contains 16 residues. Authors' data handling: Reference gene primer amplification gave estimated nucleated cell counts. Some clones are missing from TCRdb's copy, which holds only in-frame ones; the method was immunoSEQ multiplex PCR. V, J and clone size reflect that table, while D and trimming were determined from the DNA. This sample has just over 75,000 clones; approximately 84% occur once, and the top ten carry about 5.8%. The sequence derives from a man in his 60s with active or convalescent COVID-19. The sequenced sample consisted of peripheral blood. V and J are TRBV12-5 and TRBJ2-7, with TRBD2 identical over 7 bases. Here the CDR3 reads CASGSVKGGESYEQYF. Here the CDR3 DNA reads TGTGCTAGTGGTTCGGTGAAGGGAGGGGAGTCCTACGAGCAGTACTTC. Using reference TRBV12-5 and TRBJ2-7 for the parts outside the CDR3, the full variable domain is DARVTQTPRHKVTEMGQEVTMRCQPILGHNTVFWYRQTMMQGLELLAYFRNRAPLDDSGMPKDRFSAEMPDATLATLKIQPSEPRDSAVYFCASGSVKGGESYEQYFGPGTRLTVT.